This entry concerns a single TCR beta chain. This sample was taken from a study of blood T cell repertoires in COVID-19. Turning to the study itself: Samples came from the United States, Italy and Spain, spanning acute and convalescent COVID-19. T cells, B-cell-depleted T cells, or PBMCs supplied cDNA or gDNA.

Participants, about 18 to 90 years old, spanned about 26 US areas. Original handling: Nucleated cell counts were estimated from reference gene primer amplification. Using immunoSEQ multiplex PCR, the repertoire was profiled, and TCRdb retains in-frame clones only, with some absent. V and J calls and clone size are those listed in that table; D and trimming were worked out from the DNA. The sample lists under 200,000 clones, over 75% occurring once. Germline CDR1 is LGHNA and CDR2 is YNFKEQ. V was clipped by 1 base and J by 5 bases; unmatched bases: 11. There are 19 residues in the CDR3. The sample taken for sequencing was PBMCs or T cells enriched from blood (not recorded which). The source of this sequence is a woman aged 45-65 years who had recovered from COVID-19. The V and J genes are TRBV4-2 and TRBJ2-2; TRBD2 matches 12 bases. CDR3 sequence (DNA): TGTGCCAGCAGCCAAGCGCTCCTAGCGGGAGGGCCGGGGACCGGGGAGCTGTTTTTT. This codes for CASSQALLAGGPGTGELFF.